One and the same sample provided the 9 T cell receptor beta chains below, sequenced in a study of patients and donors after allogeneic stem cell transplantation. MiXCR, run by TCRdb on the RT-PCR reads, gives a single entry per CDR3 protein. The sample lists fewer than 60,000 distinct CDR3 sequences, less than 15% occurring once. Sequencing input: blood, either unsorted or a sorted T cell fraction (not recorded which). These TCRs come from a human donor who was either an allogeneic HSCT recipient or a stem cell or donor lymphocyte infusion donor (not recorded which). It is not recorded whose cells these are; they may come from a transplant donor.

This clonotype was counted at least ten times. The rearrangement joins TRBV7-2 to TRBJ1-3, with 8 bases that match TRBD1. Looked up from germline, CDR1 is SGHTA and CDR2 is FQGNSA. The CDR3 spans 18 residues. V shed 0 bases, J shed 0 bases, and the junction held 7 bases outside the gene matches. Here the CDR3 reads CASSLATGQGNSGNTIYF. The CDR3 DNA follows: TGTGCCAGCAGCTTAGCTACTGGACAGGGCAACTCTGGAAACACCATATATTTT.

This chain uses TRBV5-1 with TRBJ2-2; 9 bases are a match to TRBD1. Per germline, CDR1 SGHRS and CDR2 YFSETQ. Unmatched junction bases numbered 14, after V lost 4 bases and J lost 7 bases. The CDR3 loop spans 17 amino acids. CDR3 amino acids: CASSALQGAQRVGELFF. The CDR3 nucleotides are TGCGCCAGCAGCGCCTTACAGGGGGCGCAAAGAGTCGGGGAGCTGTTTTTT.

The table lists this clonotype with many counts. V is TRBV27 and J is TRBJ1-4, with D maybe TRBD1 (5 bases). The ends were cut back, 2 bases at V and 7 bases at J, with 11 bases in the middle. Germline V gene sequence: CDR1 MNHEY, CDR2 SMNVEV (reference sequence). The CDR3 sequence is 14 residues long. CDR3 in amino acids: CASSLIDGTEKLFF. The CDR3 region has the DNA TGTGCCAGCAGTTTAATCGACGGGACTGAAAAACTGTTTTTT.

This clonotype has ten or more counts. J is TRBJ1-5 and V is TRBV12-3 or TRBV12-4; no reliable D call. The CDR3 is 15 amino acids. Trimming shortened V by 2 bases and J by 6 bases, and 14 bases separated the two germline ends. The DNA for the CDR3 is TGTGCCAGCAGTTTACAGGTTGTAGGCGGTCAGCCCCAGCATTTT. Translating gives CASSLQVVGGQPQHF.

This clonotype occurred many times. The chain has TRBV27 and TRBJ1-1; a weak D match, TRBD1 (6 bases). The CDR3 has 16 amino acids. CDR1 is MNHEY, CDR2 SMNVEV, per germline (reference sequence). V lost 2 bases and J 0 bases, leaving 13 bases between the germline ends. The DNA for the CDR3 is TGTGCCAGCAGTTTAATGGGGGGCTTCATGAACACTGAAGCTTTCTTT. Encoded protein: CASSLMGGFMNTEAFF.

This clonotype has ten or more counts. The genes are TRBV12-3 or TRBV12-4 and TRBJ1-4, with TRBD1 matching 7 bases. The CDR3 runs 16 residues. Germline trimming cut 3 bases from V and 3 bases from J; bases unmatched to any gene: 7. The CDR3 region has the DNA TGTGCCAGCAGTTTGACAGGGCGGGGTTCTAATGAAAAACTGTTTTTT. Translating gives CASSLTGRGSNEKLFF.

The chain links TRBV5-5 to TRBJ2-7, with D perhaps matching TRBD1 or TRBD2 (5 bases each). Germline V gene data show CDR1 as SGHKS and CDR2 as YYEKEE (reference sequence). The CDR3 is 15 amino acids. V lost 1 base to trimming and J lost 0 bases, with 11 bases between them. As DNA, the CDR3 is TGTGCCAGCAGCTTGTGGGCAGGGAGCTCCTACGAGCAGTACTTC. The encoded protein is CASSLWAGSSYEQYF. Variable domain in full (rest from reference TRBV5-5 and TRBJ2-7): DAGVTQSPTHLIKTRGQQVTLRCSPISGHKSVSWYQQVLGQGPQFIFQYYEKEERGRGNFPDRFSARQFPNYSSELNVNALLLGDSALYLCASSLWAGSSYEQYFGPGTRLTVT.

Many counts were recorded for this clonotype. The chain combines TRBV7-9 with TRBJ1-1; unclear D gene. CDR1 and CDR2 (germline): SEHNR, FQNEAQ (reference sequence). V dropped 5 bases and J dropped 8 bases, with 12 bases sitting between them. CDR3 length: 12 amino acids. The CDR3 DNA reads TGTGCCAGCAGCATGACCCTTTTAGAAGCTTTCTTT. It specifies CASSMTLLEAFF.

V is TRBV3-1 and J is TRBJ2-7; weak D call: TRBD1 (6 bases). Germline values: CDR1 LGHDT, CDR2 YNNKEL (reference sequence). This CDR3 region has 14 residues. The V gene lost 4 bases and the J gene lost 1 base, with 11 bases spanning the gap. The DNA for the CDR3 is TGTGCCAGCAGCCCCGAGGGGGTTTCCTACGAGCAGTACTTC. It encodes CASSPEGVSYEQYF.